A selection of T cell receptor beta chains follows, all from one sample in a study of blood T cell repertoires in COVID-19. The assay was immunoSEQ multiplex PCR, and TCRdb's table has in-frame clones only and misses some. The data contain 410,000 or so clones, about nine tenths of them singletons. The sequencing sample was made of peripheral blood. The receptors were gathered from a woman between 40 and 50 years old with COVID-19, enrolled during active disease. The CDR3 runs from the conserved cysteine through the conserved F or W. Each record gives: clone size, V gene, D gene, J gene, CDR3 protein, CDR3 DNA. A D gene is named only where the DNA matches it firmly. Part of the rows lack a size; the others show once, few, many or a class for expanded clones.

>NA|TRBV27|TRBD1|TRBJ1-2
CASSSIDRGDGYTF
TGTGCCAGCAGCTCCATAGACAGGGGAGATGGCTACACCTTC
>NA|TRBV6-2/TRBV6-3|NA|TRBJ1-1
CASSFRGNTEAFF
TGTGCCAGCAGCTTCAGGGGGAACACTGAAGCTTTCTTT
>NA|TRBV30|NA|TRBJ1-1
CAWSFQVGEAFF
TGTGCCTGGAGTTTTCAGGTCGGTGAAGCTTTCTTT
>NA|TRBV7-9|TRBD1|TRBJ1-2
CASAQGTDYGYTF
TGTGCCAGCGCCCAAGGGACAGACTATGGCTACACCTTC
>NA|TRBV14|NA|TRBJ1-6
CASSQVFDSPLHF
TGTGCCAGCAGCCAAGTATTTGATTCACCCCTCCACTTT
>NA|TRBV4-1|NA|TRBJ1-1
CASRVEGGSSEAFF
TGCGCCAGCAGAGTAGAAGGGGGAAGTTCTGAAGCTTTCTTT
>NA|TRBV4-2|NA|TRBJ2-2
CASSQDNQGLNTGELFF
TGTGCCAGCAGCCAAGATAACCAGGGCTTGAACACCGGGGAGCTGTTTTTT
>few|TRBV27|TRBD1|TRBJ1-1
CASRRQGASQNTEAFF
TGTGCCAGCAGAAGACAGGGGGCGTCCCAAAACACTGAAGCTTTCTTT
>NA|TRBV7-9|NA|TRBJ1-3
CASSAPGGSGNTIYF
TGTGCCAGCAGCGCCCCGGGGGGCTCTGGAAACACCATATATTTT
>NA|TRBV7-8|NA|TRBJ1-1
CASSFLFDTEAFF
TGTGCCAGCAGCTTCCTATTTGACACTGAAGCTTTCTTT
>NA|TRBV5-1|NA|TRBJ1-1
CASSSLWNTEAFF
TGCGCCAGCAGCTCGTTGTGGAACACTGAAGCTTTCTTT
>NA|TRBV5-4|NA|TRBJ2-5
CASSQTAPETQYF
TGTGCCAGCAGCCAGACAGCCCCAGAGACCCAGTACTTC
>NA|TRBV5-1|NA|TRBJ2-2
CASSLSGAESGELFF
TGCGCCAGCAGCTTGTCAGGGGCTGAGTCCGGGGAGCTGTTTTTT
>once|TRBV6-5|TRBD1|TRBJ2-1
CASKTGGIAYNEQFF
TGTGCCAGTAAGACAGGGGGGATCGCCTACAATGAGCAGTTCTTC
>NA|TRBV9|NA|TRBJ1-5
CASSVGSGGQPQHF
TGTGCCAGCAGCGTAGGGTCAGGAGGACAGCCCCAGCATTTT
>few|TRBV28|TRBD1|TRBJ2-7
CASRRTGGYEQYF
TGTGCCAGCAGGAGGACAGGGGGCTACGAGCAGTACTTC
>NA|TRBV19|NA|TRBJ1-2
CASSISGYGYTF
TGTGCCAGTAGTATTTCAGGCTATGGCTACACCTTC
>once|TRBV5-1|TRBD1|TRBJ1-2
CASSWGQGLPGGYTF
TGCGCCAGCAGCTGGGGACAGGGATTGCCCGGTGGCTACACCTTC
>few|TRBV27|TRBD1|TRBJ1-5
CASSLSSTGVGQPQHF
TGTGCCAGCAGTTTATCATCGACAGGGGTAGGTCAGCCCCAGCATTTT
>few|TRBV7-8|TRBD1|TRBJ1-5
CASSLDRGENQPQHF
TGTGCCAGCAGCTTAGACAGGGGGGAGAATCAGCCCCAGCATTTT
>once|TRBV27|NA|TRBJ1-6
CASSLRVRVDSPLHF
TGTGCCAGCAGTTTAAGGGTCAGGGTCGATTCACCCCTCCACTTT
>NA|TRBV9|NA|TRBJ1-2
CASSVDRVAYGYTF
TGTGCCAGCAGCGTAGACAGGGTGGCCTATGGCTACACCTTC
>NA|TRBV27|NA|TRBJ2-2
CATLEDTGELFF
TGTGCCACCCTCGAGGACACCGGGGAGCTGTTTTTT
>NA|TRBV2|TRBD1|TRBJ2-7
CARSGTGGSEQYF
TGTGCCAGGTCCGGGACAGGGGGCTCCGAGCAGTACTTC
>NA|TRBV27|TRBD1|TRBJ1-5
CASSSGQGWQPQHF
TGTGCCAGCAGCTCCGGACAGGGGTGGCAGCCCCAGCATTTT
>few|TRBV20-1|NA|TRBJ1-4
CSASIPGIYEKLFF
TGCAGTGCTAGTATCCCAGGGATATATGAAAAACTGTTTTTT
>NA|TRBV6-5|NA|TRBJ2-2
CASSPASAAGELFF
TGTGCCAGCAGTCCCGCTAGCGCAGCCGGGGAGCTGTTTTTT
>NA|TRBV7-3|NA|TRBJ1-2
CASSLNPPGTNYGYTF
TGTGCCAGCAGCTTAAACCCCCCAGGAACTAACTATGGCTACACCTTC
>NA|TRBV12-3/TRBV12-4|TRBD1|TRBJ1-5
CASSTDRAQPQHF
TGTGCCAGCAGTACTGACAGGGCCCAGCCCCAGCATTTT
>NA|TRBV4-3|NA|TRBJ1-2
CASSQDLSLNYGYTF
TGCGCCAGCAGCCAAGATTTATCCCTAAACTATGGCTACACCTTC
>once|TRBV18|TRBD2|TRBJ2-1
CASSPNGAGDSNEQFF
TGTGCCAGCTCCCCTAACGGAGCGGGGGATAGCAATGAGCAGTTCTTC
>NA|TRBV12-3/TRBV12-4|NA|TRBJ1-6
CASSSTNNSPLHF
TGTGCCAGCAGTTCTACGAATAATTCACCCCTCCACTTT
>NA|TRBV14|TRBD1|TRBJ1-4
CASSQWTGGNEKLFF
TGTGCCAGCAGCCAATGGACAGGGGGAAATGAAAAACTGTTTTTT
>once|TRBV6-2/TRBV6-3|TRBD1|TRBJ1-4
CASSPLTRGPSNEKLFF
TGTGCCAGCAGTCCGCTGACAAGGGGGCCGAGTAATGAAAAACTGTTTTTT
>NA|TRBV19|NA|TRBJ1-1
CASTADRWNTEAFF
TGTGCCAGTACTGCGGACAGATGGAACACTGAAGCTTTCTTT
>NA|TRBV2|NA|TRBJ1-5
CASSDLVSGQPQHF
TGTGCCAGCAGTGATTTAGTTAGCGGTCAGCCCCAGCATTTT
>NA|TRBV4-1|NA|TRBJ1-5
CASSQDPGVNQPQHF
TGCGCCAGCAGCCAAGATCCGGGGGTTAATCAGCCCCAGCATTTT
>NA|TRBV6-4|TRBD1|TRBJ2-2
CASSATGGDTGELFF
TGTGCCAGCAGTGCGACAGGGGGCGACACCGGGGAGCTGTTTTTT
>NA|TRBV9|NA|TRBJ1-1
CASSVANSNTEAFF
TGTGCCAGCAGCGTAGCGAACAGCAACACTGAAGCTTTCTTT
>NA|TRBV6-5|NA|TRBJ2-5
CASTNLGQETQYF
TGTGCCAGCACCAATCTAGGCCAAGAGACCCAGTACTTC
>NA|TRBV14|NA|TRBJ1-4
CASSQGDIRSQGEKLFF
TGTGCCAGCAGCCAAGGGGACATCAGAAGCCAGGGAGAAAAACTGTTTTTT
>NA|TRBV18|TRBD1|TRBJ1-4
CASSPARDRGPGGEKLFF
TGTGCCAGCTCACCGGCTCGGGACAGGGGGCCCGGGGGTGAAAAACTGTTTTTT
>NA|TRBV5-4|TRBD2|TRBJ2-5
CASSPWTSGGETQYF
TGTGCCAGCAGCCCCTGGACTAGCGGGGGAGAGACCCAGTACTTC
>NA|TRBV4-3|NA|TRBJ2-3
CASSQDPGTDTQYF
TGCGCCAGCAGCCAAGATCCAGGCACAGATACGCAGTATTTT
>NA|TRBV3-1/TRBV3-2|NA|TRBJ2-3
CASSQEHRTDTQYF
TGTGCCAGCAGCCAAGAACACCGCACAGATACGCAGTATTTT
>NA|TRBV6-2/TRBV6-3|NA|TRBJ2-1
CASSRLGAYNEQFF
TGTGCCAGCAGTCGACTAGGGGCCTACAATGAGCAGTTCTTC
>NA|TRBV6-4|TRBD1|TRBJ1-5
CASSDSAGQGISQPQHF
TGTGCCAGCAGTGACTCTGCGGGACAGGGAATCAGCCAGCCCCAGCATTTT
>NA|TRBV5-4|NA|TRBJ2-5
CASSASGTPVETQYF
TGTGCCAGCAGCGCGTCCGGGACTCCTGTCGAGACCCAGTACTTC
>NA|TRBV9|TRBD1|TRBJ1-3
CASSVELTGQGSGNTIYF
TGTGCCAGCAGCGTAGAACTGACGGGACAGGGCTCTGGAAACACCATATATTTT
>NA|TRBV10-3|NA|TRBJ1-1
CASQTTENTEAFF
TGTGCCTCGCAAACGACAGAGAACACTGAAGCTTTCTTT
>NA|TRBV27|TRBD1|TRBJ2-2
CASLRSTGASGELFF
TGTGCCAGTCTTCGGAGCACAGGGGCATCCGGGGAGCTGTTTTTT
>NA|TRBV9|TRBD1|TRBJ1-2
CASSLRDRPNYGYTF
TGTGCCAGCAGTCTCCGGGACAGGCCAAACTATGGCTACACCTTC
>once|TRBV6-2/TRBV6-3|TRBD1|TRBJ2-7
CASSRGTGYGEQYF
TGTGCCAGCAGTCGTGGGACAGGGTACGGAGAGCAGTACTTC
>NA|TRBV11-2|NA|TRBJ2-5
CASSLAGETQYF
TGTGCCAGCAGCTTAGCGGGAGAGACCCAGTACTTC
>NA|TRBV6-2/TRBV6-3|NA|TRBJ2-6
CASSSDSSGANVLTF
TGTGCCAGCAGTTCCGACAGCTCCGGGGCCAACGTCCTGACTTTC
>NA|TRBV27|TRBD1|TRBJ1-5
CASSQMGDRGNQPQHF
TGTGCCAGCAGCCAAATGGGGGACAGGGGCAATCAGCCCCAGCATTTT
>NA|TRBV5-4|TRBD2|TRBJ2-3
CASSALSGTTSTDTQYF
TGTGCCAGCAGCGCTCTTAGCGGGACTACCAGCACAGATACGCAGTATTTT
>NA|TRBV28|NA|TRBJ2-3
CASSLAGPATDTQYF
TGTGCCAGCAGTTTGGCAGGCCCAGCCACAGATACGCAGTATTTT
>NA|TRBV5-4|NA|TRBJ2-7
CASSLWQGEEEQYF
TGTGCCAGCAGCTTGTGGCAGGGTGAAGAGGAGCAGTACTTC